A selection of T cell receptor beta chains follows, all from one sample in a study of blood T cell repertoires in COVID-19. Profiled with immunoSEQ multiplex PCR; TCRdb holds only in-frame clones, not every one. The table records fewer than 450,000 clones, approximately 90% of them present only once. The material sequenced was peripheral blood. Receptors originate from a woman aged 45-59 years with COVID-19, enrolled during active disease. CDR3s include the opening cysteine and the closing phenylalanine or tryptophan. The D gene is left open where the match is weak. Clone size is given for some rows only: seen once, a few or many times, or a class if the clone is expanded.

d_call j_call v_call clone_size cdr3_nt cdr3_aa
- TRBJ2-7 TRBV4-2 - TGTGCCAGCAGCCAAGGTCGCTACGAGCAGTACTTC CASSQGRYEQYF
- TRBJ2-2 TRBV4-1 once TGCGCCAGCAGCCAAGGGGCAGGGGGGATCGGGGAGCTGTTTTTT CASSQGAGGIGELFF
TRBD1 TRBJ1-1 TRBV11-2 - TGTGCCAGCAGCTTAGATCGGGACAGAGAAGCTTTCTTT CASSLDRDREAFF
- TRBJ2-1 TRBV19 - TGTGCCAGTAGTATTGGATACCCGGGGGGCCCCCTGAATGAGCAGTTCTTC CASSIGYPGGPLNEQFF
TRBD1 TRBJ1-2 TRBV5-1 - TGCGCCAGCAGCCCCGGACAGGGGCATGGCTACACCTTC CASSPGQGHGYTF
TRBD1 TRBJ1-2 TRBV5-6 few TGTGCCAGCAGCGTGGACAGGGGGCCTAACTATGGCTACACCTTC CASSVDRGPNYGYTF
- TRBJ1-2 TRBV30 - TGTGCCTGGAGTGTAAGAGGGCCCTACTATGGCTACACCTTC CAWSVRGPYYGYTF
- TRBJ2-3 TRBV24-1 - TGTGCCACCAGTGGGGAGACAACCACGCAGTATTTT CATSGETTTQYF
- TRBJ2-5 TRBV19 - TGTGCCAGTAGTATACAGAACAAAGAGACCCAGTACTTC CASSIQNKETQYF
- TRBJ2-2 TRBV5-4 - TGTGCCAGCAGCCCGGTATTAGACACCGGGGAGCTGTTTTTT CASSPVLDTGELFF